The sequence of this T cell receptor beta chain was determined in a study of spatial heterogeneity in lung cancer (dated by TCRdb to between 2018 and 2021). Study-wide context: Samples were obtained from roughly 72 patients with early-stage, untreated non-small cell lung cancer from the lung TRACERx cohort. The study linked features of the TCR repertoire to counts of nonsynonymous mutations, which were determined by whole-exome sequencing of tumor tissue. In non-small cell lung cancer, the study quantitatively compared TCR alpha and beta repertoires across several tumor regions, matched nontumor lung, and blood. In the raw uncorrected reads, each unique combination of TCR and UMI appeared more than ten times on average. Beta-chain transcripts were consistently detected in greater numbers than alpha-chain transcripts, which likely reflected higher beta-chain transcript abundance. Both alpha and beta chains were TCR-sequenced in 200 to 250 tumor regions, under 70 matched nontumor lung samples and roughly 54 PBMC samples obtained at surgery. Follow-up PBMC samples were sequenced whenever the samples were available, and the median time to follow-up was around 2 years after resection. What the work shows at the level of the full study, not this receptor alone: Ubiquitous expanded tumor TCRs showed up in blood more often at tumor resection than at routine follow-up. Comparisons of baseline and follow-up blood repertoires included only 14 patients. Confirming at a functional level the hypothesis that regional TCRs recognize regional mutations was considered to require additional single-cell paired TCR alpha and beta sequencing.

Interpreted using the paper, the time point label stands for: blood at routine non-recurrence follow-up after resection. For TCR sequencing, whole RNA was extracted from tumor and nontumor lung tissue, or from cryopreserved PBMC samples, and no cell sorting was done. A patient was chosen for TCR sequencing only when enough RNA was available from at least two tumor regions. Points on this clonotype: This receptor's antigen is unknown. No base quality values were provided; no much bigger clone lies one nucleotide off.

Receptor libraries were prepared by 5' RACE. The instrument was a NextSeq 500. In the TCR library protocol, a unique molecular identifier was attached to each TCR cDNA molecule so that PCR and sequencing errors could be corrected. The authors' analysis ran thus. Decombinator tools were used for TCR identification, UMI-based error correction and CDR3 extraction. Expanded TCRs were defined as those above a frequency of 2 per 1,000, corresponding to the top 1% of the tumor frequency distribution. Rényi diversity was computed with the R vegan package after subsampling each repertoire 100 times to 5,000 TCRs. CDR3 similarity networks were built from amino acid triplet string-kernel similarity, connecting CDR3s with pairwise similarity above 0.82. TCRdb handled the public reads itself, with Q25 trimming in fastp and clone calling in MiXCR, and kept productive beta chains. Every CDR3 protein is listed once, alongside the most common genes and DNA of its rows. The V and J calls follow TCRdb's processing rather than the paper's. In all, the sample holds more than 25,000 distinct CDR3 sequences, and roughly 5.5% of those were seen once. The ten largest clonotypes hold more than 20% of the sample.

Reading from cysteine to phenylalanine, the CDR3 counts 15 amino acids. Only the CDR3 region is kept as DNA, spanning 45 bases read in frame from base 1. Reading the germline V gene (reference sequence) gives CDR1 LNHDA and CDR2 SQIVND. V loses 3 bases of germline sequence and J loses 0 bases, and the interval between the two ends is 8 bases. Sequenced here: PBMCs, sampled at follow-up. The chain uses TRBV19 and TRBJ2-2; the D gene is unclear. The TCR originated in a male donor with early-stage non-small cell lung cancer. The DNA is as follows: TGTGCCAGTAGTATCGCACACGCGAACACCGGGGAGCTGTTTTTT. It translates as CASSIAHANTGELFF.